The next 10 T cell receptor beta chains were all read from a single sample in a study of lymphopenia after photon versus proton radiotherapy. TCRdb's table, derived via immunoSEQ multiplex PCR, lists solely in-frame clones and lacks some. The sample lists fewer than 65,000 clones, approximately 86% seen once, with more than 2% in the top ten. The source material was peripheral blood, sampled from a patient treated with photon-based radiotherapy. These receptors all come from a man in his forties with gastric cancer.

The chain is built from TRBV2 and TRBJ1-1; D is perhaps TRBD1 (6 bases). CDR3 size: 13 residues. CDR1 SNHLY and CDR2 FYNNEI come from the germline V gene. V was clipped by 8 bases and J by 1 base, with 11 bases between them. The CDR3 sequence: CASQTGSNTEAFF. As DNA, the CDR3 is TGTGCCAGCCAGACAGGATCGAACACTGAAGCTTTCTTT. The whole variable domain, filled in from reference TRBV2 and TRBJ1-1, reads EPEVTQTPSHQVTQMGQEVILRCVPISNHLYFYWYRQILGQKVEFLVSFYNNEISEKSEIFDDQFSVERPDGSNFTLKIRSTKLEDSAMYFCASQTGSNTEAFFGQGTRLTVV.

The chain couples TRBV18 to TRBJ1-1; the D is unclear. The germline gives CDR1 KGHSH, CDR2 LQKENI. There are 13 residues in the CDR3. V lost 2 bases, J lost 1 base, and 5 bases lay in between. The CDR3 reads CASSPGPNTEAFF. CDR3 nucleotides: TGTGCCAGCTCACCAGGACCGAACACTGAAGCTTTCTTT.

The chain recombines TRBV10-3 with TRBJ1-2; D unresolved. This CDR3 has 13 amino acids. The V end was cut by 0 bases, the J end by 5 bases, with 7 bases between. Germline V CDR1 and CDR2: ENHRY, SYGVKD. Here the CDR3 DNA reads TGTGCCATCAGTGAGTCTATGACATATGGCTACACCTTC. It specifies CAISESMTYGYTF.

The chain carries TRBV5-1 and TRBJ1-4; D is undetermined. V was clipped by 2 bases and J by 0 bases, with 8 bases between them. This CDR3 is 15 amino acids long. Germline CDR1 SGHRS, CDR2 YFSETQ. The CDR3 DNA sequence: TGCGCCAGCAGCTTTCGAGAGTCAACTAATGAAAAACTGTTTTTT. This encodes CASSFRESTNEKLFF.

This clone has only a few counts. The chain employs TRBV30 and TRBJ1-1; TRBD1 aligns across 8 bases. This CDR3 comprises 12 residues. Germline V CDR1 and CDR2: GTSNPN, SVGIG (reference sequence). The trim removed 1 base at V and 5 bases at J, leaving 0 bases unmatched. In DNA form, the CDR3 reads TGTGCCTGGAGTGACAGGGGGACTGAAGCTTTCTTT. It codes for CAWSDRGTEAFF.

Remarks on this clone: Compared with germline, one end of the junction differs, possibly owing to a read error. The V and J genes are TRBV4-1 and TRBJ2-1; D is perhaps TRBD2 (6 bases). The CDR3 spans 14 residues. Germline-derived CDR1 and CDR2 are MGHRA and YSYEKL. CDR3 in amino acids: CASGQTSNLNEQFF. As DNA, the CDR3 is TGCGCCAGCGGCCAGACTAGTAATCTCAATGAGCAGTTCTTC.

The genes are TRBV19 and TRBJ1-2, with D unresolved. Deletions cut 9 bases from V and 3 bases from J, with 14 bases between. The CDR3 spans 13 residues. The germline V gene encodes CDR1 LNHDA and CDR2 SQIVND (reference sequence). CDR3 loop: CASHTTGDYGYTF. CDR3 DNA: TGTGCCAGCCACACGACTGGAGACTATGGCTACACCTTC.

This sequence joins TRBV9 and TRBJ1-1; no reliable D call. The CDR3 spans 17 residues. The V gene's germline CDR1 is SGDLS and CDR2 YYNGEE. V was shortened by 0 bases and J by 4 bases, with 19 bases between the two germline ends. This CDR3 reads CASSVERRPASGTEAFF. Here the CDR3 DNA reads TGTGCCAGCAGCGTAGAAAGGCGCCCAGCGAGTGGCACTGAAGCTTTCTTT.

This chain joins TRBV7-6 and TRBJ2-3; 7 nucleotides match TRBD1. The CDR3 has 14 amino acids. The V segment lost 2 bases and the J segment 3 bases; nucleotides outside the gene matches: 2. CDR1 is SGHVS and CDR2 is FNYEAQ in the germline V gene. Written as DNA, the CDR3 is TGTGCCAGCAGCTTACAACAGGGGACAGATACGCAGTATTTT. As protein: CASSLQQGTDTQYF.

This chain joins TRBV7-9 and TRBJ1-4; D unclear. The CDR3 runs 14 residues. V gave up 1 base and J gave up 8 bases, with 11 bases separating them. The germline gives CDR1 SEHNR, CDR2 FQNEAQ (reference sequence). DNA for the CDR3: TGTGCCAGCAGCTTAGAGATCAAAGGAGAAAAACTGTTTTTT. Translated, it gives CASSLEIKGEKLFF.